This passage covers 22 T cell receptor beta chains from one sample sequenced in a study of OX40 agonist ivuxolimab in advanced cancers. This table comes from immunoSEQ multiplex PCR, and its TCRdb copy is limited to in-frame clones, with some not included. The data show 81,000 or so clones, about 89% seen once. Material: CD4+ or CD8+ T cells sorted from blood, obtained in a trial of the OX40 agonist ivuxolimab. The source of these receptors is an adult with an advanced solid tumor such as melanoma, head and neck, liver or kidney cancer.

The V gene is TRBV9, the J gene TRBJ2-5; 8 bases map to TRBD2. The CDR3 sequence is 15 residues long. Germline lookup yields CDR1 SGDLS and CDR2 YYNGEE. V dropped 0 bases and J dropped 5; count of bases not matched to a gene: 6. The CDR3 here is CASSVVGTSWETQYF. As DNA, the CDR3 is TGTGCCAGCAGCGTAGTGGGGACTAGTTGGGAGACCCAGTACTTC.

V gene TRBV4-3 combines with J gene TRBJ2-7; 13 nucleotides align to TRBD2. Germline lookup yields CDR1 LGHNA and CDR2 YSLEER. The CDR3 length is 16 residues. The ends lost 4 bases at V and 1 base at J; junction bases unmatched: 4. This chain's CDR3 is CASSPGLAGASYEQYF. CDR3 DNA sequence: TGCGCCAGCAGCCCTGGACTAGCGGGGGCTTCCTACGAGCAGTACTTC.

This chain connects TRBV21-1 to TRBJ1-5; the table's D call, TRBD1, has no DNA check behind it. TRBV21-1 is recorded as a pseudogene. The CDR3 consists of 16 residues. In nucleotides, the CDR3 is TGTGCCAGAAGAGTGGGGGCGGCTGATAGCAATCAGCCCCAGCATTTT. It specifies CARRVGAADSNQPQHF.

The V call is TRBV19, the J call TRBJ1-2; D is unclear. Trimming took 3 bases from V and 4 from J, leaving 15 bases between them. This CDR3 has 15 amino acids. CDR1 is LNHDA, CDR2 SQIVND, per germline (reference sequence). CDR3 nucleotides: TGTGCCAGTAGTATTTTCGGCGGTCCAGGCTATGGCTACACCTTC. Amino acid sequence: CASSIFGGPGYGYTF.

V is TRBV28 and J is TRBJ1-4, with D perhaps TRBD1 (5 bases). CDR3 length: 15 residues. Germline V gene data show CDR1 as MDHEN and CDR2 as SYDVKM. With 5 bases removed from V and 0 bases from J, the gap between germline ends came to 10 bases. In DNA, the CDR3 is TGTGCCAGCAGTAACGGGGGATCAACTAATGAAAAACTGTTTTTT. Translated, it gives CASSNGGSTNEKLFF.

V and J are TRBV10-3 and TRBJ1-3; D uncertain. This CDR3 is built from 15 residues. V was clipped by 3 bases and J by 0 bases, with 9 bases between them. The germline V gene encodes CDR1 ENHRY and CDR2 SYGVKD. CDR3 sequence (DNA): TGTGCCATCAGTGACCCGTCGGGCTCTGGAAACACCATATATTTT. Translation gives CAISDPSGSGNTIYF.

The chain employs TRBV7-9 and TRBJ1-5; 8 nucleotides line up with TRBD1. This CDR3 spans 16 amino acids. CDR1 and CDR2 (germline): SEHNR, FQNEAQ (reference sequence). V was pared by 1 base and J by 1 base, with 3 bases of the junction left unmatched. The CDR3 nucleotides are TGTGCCAGCAGCTTAGGCCGGACAGGGAGCAATCAGCCCCAGCATTTT. It is translated as CASSLGRTGSNQPQHF.

The gene calls are TRBV18 and TRBJ1-5; 7 bases are shared with TRBD1. The V gene end was trimmed by 0 bases and the J gene end by 8 bases; junction bases not matched to a gene: 19. CDR1 and CDR2 from the germline V gene are KGHSH and LQKENI. The CDR3 has 19 residues. The CDR3 DNA reads as TGTGCCAGCTCACCACCGGAGGGGGCGATCTCCGCGGTATGTGAGCCCCAGCATTTT. It is translated as CASSPPEGAISAVCEPQHF.

The chain uses TRBV28 and TRBJ1-5; D ambiguous. The CDR3 runs 14 residues. Germline V gene sequence: CDR1 MDHEN, CDR2 SYDVKM. Trimming cost V 1 base and J 5 bases, with 9 bases left between them. CDR3 DNA: TGTGCCAGCAGTTTATTTGCCAGTCATCAGCCCCAGCATTTT. Its protein product is CASSLFASHQPQHF.

The V and J genes are TRBV28 and TRBJ2-7; D possibly uses TRBD1 or TRBD2 (5 bases each). The CDR3 runs 14 residues. The V and J ends lost 5 bases and 7 bases respectively, with 18 bases between them. CDR1 MDHEN and CDR2 SYDVKM come from the germline V gene. CDR3 sequence: CASSPGPIWGEQYF. CDR3 in DNA: TGTGCCAGCAGTCCCGGACCTATATGGGGGGAGCAGTACTTC. The full variable domain, rest sourced from reference TRBV28 and TRBJ2-7, is DVKVTQSSRYLVKRTGEKVFLECVQDMDHENMFWYRQDPGLGLRLIYFSYDVKMKEKGDIPEGYSVSREKKERFSLILESASTNQTSMYLCASSPGPIWGEQYFGPGTRLTVT.

V and J are TRBV27 and TRBJ2-1; 7 bases match TRBD1. Germline lookup yields CDR1 MNHEY and CDR2 SMNVEV (reference sequence). The V gene end was trimmed by 3 bases and the J gene end by 2 bases; junction bases not matched to a gene: 7. The CDR3 has 16 residues. CDR3 residues: CASSFYLGGTYNEQFF. The CDR3 nucleotides read TGTGCCAGCAGTTTTTATTTAGGGGGCACCTACAATGAGCAGTTCTTC.

The V call is TRBV7-9, the J call TRBJ2-3, with TRBD2 identical over 8 bases. CDR3 length: 16 amino acids. CDR1 is SEHNR and CDR2 is FQNEAQ in the germline V gene (reference sequence). The V gene end was trimmed by 4 bases and the J gene end by 6 bases; junction bases not matched to a gene: 12. The CDR3 region is CASSSLAGGPRDTQYF. In nucleotides, the CDR3 is TGTGCCAGCAGCTCCCTTGCGGGGGGCCCCCGGGATACGCAGTATTTT. Supplemented by reference TRBV7-9 and TRBJ2-3, the full variable domain reads DTGVSQNPRHKITKRGQNVTFRCDPISEHNRLYWYRQTLGQGPEFLTYFQNEAQLEKSRLLSDRFSAERPKGSFSTLEIQRTEQGDSAMYLCASSSLAGGPRDTQYFGPGTRLTVL.

The chain uses TRBV4-3 and TRBJ2-3; 8 positions match TRBD2. Per germline, CDR1 LGHNA and CDR2 YSLEER. The J segment lost 0 bases and the V segment lost 3 bases, leaving 8 bases of the junction unmatched. CDR3 length: 17 residues. In nucleotides, the CDR3 is TGCGCCAGCAGCCATGAGAGCGGGGGCCTAAGCACAGATACGCAGTATTTT. Its translation: CASSHESGGLSTDTQYF.

The chain recombines TRBV30 with TRBJ2-2; no definite D call. The CDR3 covers 11 residues. CDR1 GTSNPN and CDR2 SVGIG come from the germline V gene (reference sequence). V dropped 2 bases and J dropped 2 bases, with 0 bases sitting between them. The DNA for the CDR3 is TGTGCCTGGAGTAACACCGGGGAGCTGTTTTTT. It codes for CAWSNTGELFF.

The V and J genes are TRBV2 and TRBJ2-5; 10 nucleotides align to TRBD2. The CDR3 runs to 14 residues. Germline assignment: CDR1 SNHLY and CDR2 FYNNEI. The junction had 2 bases not matched to a gene; V was cut back by 6 bases and J by 1 base. CDR3 region: CASRLAGRQETQYF. The CDR3 bases are TGTGCCAGCAGACTAGCGGGGCGCCAAGAGACCCAGTACTTC.

The chain employs TRBV9 and TRBJ2-1, with D hard to call. CDR1 is SGDLS, CDR2 YYNGEE, per germline. The V end lost 0 bases, the J end lost 0 bases, and 7 bases lay between the germline ends. The CDR3 has 15 residues. CDR3 sequence: CASSVVGNSYNEQFF. The CDR3 DNA sequence: TGTGCCAGCAGCGTAGTTGGTAACTCCTACAATGAGCAGTTCTTC.

The CDR3 coding sequence is TGTGCCAGCAGTACAGGGTACAGAAAGTATTTT. The encoded protein is CASSTGYRKYF. The J gene is TRBJ2-3, the V gene TRBV28; weak D call: TRBD1 (6 bases). The V and J ends lost 5 bases and 13 bases respectively, with 13 bases between them. This CDR3 has 11 residues. CDR1 and CDR2 (germline): MDHEN, SYDVKM.

The gene calls are TRBV11-2 and TRBJ2-3, with a possible D match to TRBD2 (6 bases). The CDR3 is made up of 13 amino acids. V gave up 1 base and J gave up 10 bases, with 12 bases separating them. The germline CDR1 and CDR2 sequences are SGHAT and FQNNGV. CDR3 in DNA: TGTGCCAGCAGCTTAGGGGGCGGAGGGGCGCAGTATTTT. It yields the protein CASSLGGGGAQYF.

The V call is TRBV23-1, the J call TRBJ2-7, with TRBD1 matching 7 bases. TRBV23-1 is annotated as an ORF whose role is uncertain. The length of the CDR3 is 15 residues. V was pared by 6 bases and J by 9 bases, with 17 bases of the junction left unmatched. CDR3 nucleotides: TGCGCCAGCAGCCGGGGACAGAGGGGGCTCGGGGCGCAGTACTTC. It codes for CASSRGQRGLGAQYF.

The rearrangement uses TRBV30 and TRBJ1-4; no reliable D call. CDR1 is GTSNPN, CDR2 SVGIG, per germline (reference sequence). The CDR3 is made up of 13 amino acids. Trimming stripped 0 bases from V and 6 bases from J, with 8 bases between. CDR3 in DNA: TGTGCCTGGAGTGTACTTGGCGATGAAAAACTGTTTTTT. Its protein product is CAWSVLGDEKLFF.

This chain connects TRBV27 to TRBJ2-1; D may match TRBD1 or TRBD2 (5 bases each). Germline CDR1 MNHEY, CDR2 SMNVEV (reference sequence). V dropped 5 bases and J dropped 3 bases, with 11 bases sitting between them. The CDR3 contains 14 residues. In nucleotides, the CDR3 is TGTGCCAGCAGTCGGGGCAGTAACTACAATGAGCAGTTCTTC. Residues: CASSRGSNYNEQFF.

The chain uses TRBV2 and TRBJ2-1; a weak D match, TRBD2 (5 bases). This CDR3 is 16 amino acids long. Trimming removed 6 bases at V and 5 bases at J, with 20 bases between. In germline, CDR1 is SNHLY, CDR2 FYNNEI. CDR3 coding DNA: TGTGCCAGCAGGATAAGACTACCAGACTTTAACAATGAGCAGTTCTTC. Translation gives CASRIRLPDFNNEQFF.